This T cell receptor (beta chain) was sequenced for a study of tumour-infiltrating T cells in Burkitt lymphoma. The overall study: Survival, overall and progression-free, tracked with productive clonality.

TCRdb's copy holds only in-frame clones and misses some; the assay was immunoSEQ multiplex PCR. The sample has around 5,000 clones; about 25% are singletons. V was pared by 0 bases and J by 2 bases, with 8 bases between. The CDR3 contains 14 residues. Germline V gives CDR1 PRHDT, CDR2 FYEKMQ (reference sequence). The gene calls are TRBV13 and TRBJ2-7; D is ambiguous. This receptor was taken from a human donor with diffuse large B-cell lymphoma. The specimen sequenced was tumor tissue. The CDR3 sequence is CASSLGTATYEQYF. CDR3 nucleotide sequence: TGTGCCAGCAGCTTAGGGACGGCAACCTACGAGCAGTACTTC.